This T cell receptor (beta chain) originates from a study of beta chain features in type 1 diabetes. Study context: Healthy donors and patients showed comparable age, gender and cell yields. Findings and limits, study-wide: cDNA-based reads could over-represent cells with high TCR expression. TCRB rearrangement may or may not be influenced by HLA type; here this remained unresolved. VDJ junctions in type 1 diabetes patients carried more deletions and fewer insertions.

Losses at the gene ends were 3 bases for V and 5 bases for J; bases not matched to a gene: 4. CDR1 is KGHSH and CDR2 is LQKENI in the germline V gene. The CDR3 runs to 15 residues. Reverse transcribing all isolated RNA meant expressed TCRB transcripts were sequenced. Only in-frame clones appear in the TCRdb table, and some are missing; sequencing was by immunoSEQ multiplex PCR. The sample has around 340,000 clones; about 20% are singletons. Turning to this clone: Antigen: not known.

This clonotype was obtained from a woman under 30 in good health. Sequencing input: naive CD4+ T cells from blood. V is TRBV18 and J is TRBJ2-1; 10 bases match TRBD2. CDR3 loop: CASSPRTSGDNEQFF. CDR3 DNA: TGTGCCAGCTCACCGCGGACTAGCGGAGACAATGAGCAGTTCTTC.